This T cell receptor beta chain was identified during a study of cytomegalovirus exposure and HLA in healthy donors. Study-wide background: Genetic ancestry analysis placed more than 80% of the 398 donors that were genotyped in the Caucasian-associated cluster.

The primer mix had 60 Vbeta and 13 Jbeta primers. Libraries were prepared by immunoSEQ multiplex PCR; TCRdb keeps only in-frame clonotypes and omits some of them. The repertoire table contains about 120,000 clones. Germline V lookup: CDR1 SGHRS, CDR2 YFSETQ. The CDR3 runs 16 residues. Trimming shortened V by 7 bases and J by 2 bases, and 22 bases separated the two germline ends. Study-level results: A later analysis found that most CMV-associated TCR beta chains appeared HLA-restricted. Reportedly, a later analysis found an Asian-associated ancestry cluster had fewer N-insertions than the roughly 670-donor mean.

A word on this clone: Its antigen is still unknown.

J is TRBJ2-7 and V is TRBV5-1; D possibly corresponds to TRBD2 (6 bases). The sequencing sample was made of PBMCs. The receptor's source is a man aged 18 to 30 in good health and CMV-seronegative. CDR3 in amino acids: CASGWSGGGVTYEQYF. In nucleotides, the CDR3 is TGCGCCAGCGGATGGAGTGGTGGCGGGGTCACCTACGAGCAGTACTTC.